The 21 T cell receptor beta chains below all came from one sample that was sequenced in a study of beta chain features in type 1 diabetes. Their recognized antigens are unknown. Study observations and caveats: Patients with Type 1 diabetes showed moderately but significantly shorter TCRB CDR3s in all four CD4+ subsets.

The sequenced template was cDNA made from the entire isolated RNA. This table comes from immunoSEQ multiplex PCR, and its TCRdb copy is limited to in-frame clones, with some not included. This sample yields more than 250,000 clones, of which approximately 15% are seen a single time; around 0.015% belongs to the top ten. The sequenced material came from naive CD4+ T cells from blood. These receptors all stem from a man between 18 and 29 years old with type 1 diabetes.

The V call is TRBV7-9, the J call TRBJ1-3; 9 positions match TRBD1. The V segment lost 4 bases and the J segment 4 bases; nucleotides outside the gene matches: 2. The CDR3 has 14 residues. CDR1 is SEHNR, CDR2 FQNEAQ, per germline (reference sequence). CDR3 loop: CASSSGTGGNTIYF. Here the CDR3 DNA reads TGTGCCAGCAGCTCCGGGACAGGGGGAAACACCATATATTTT.

This chain links TRBV18 with TRBJ2-1, with 10 bases fitting TRBD2. CDR1 KGHSH and CDR2 LQKENI come from the germline V gene. J was trimmed by 2 bases and V by 4 bases; bases with no gene match: 5. This CDR3 is 16 amino acids long. CDR3 bases: TGTGCCAGCTCACGGACTAGCGGACCTACCTACAATGAGCAGTTCTTC. Translation: CASSRTSGPTYNEQFF. Complete variable domain (other parts from reference TRBV18 and TRBJ2-1): NAGVMQNPRHLVRRRGQEARLRCSPMKGHSHVYWYRQLPEEGLKFMVYLQKENIIDESGMPKERFSAEFPKEGPSILRIQQVVRGDSAAYFCASSRTSGPTYNEQFFGPGTRLTVL.

This clone has more than one count but fewer than ten. The chain links TRBV7-9 to TRBJ1-4; no definite D call. Trimming left V 5 bases short and J 8 bases short, with 15 bases between. Germline CDR1 reads SEHNR; CDR2 reads FQNEAQ (reference sequence). The CDR3 extends over 14 amino acids. The CDR3 reads CASSHLGAGEKLFF. The CDR3, as DNA: TGTGCCAGCAGCCATCTGGGCGCAGGAGAAAAACTGTTTTTT. The variable domain in full, completed from reference TRBV7-9 and TRBJ1-4, reads DTGVSQNPRHKITKRGQNVTFRCDPISEHNRLYWYRQTLGQGPEFLTYFQNEAQLEKSRLLSDRFSAERPKGSFSTLEIQRTEQGDSAMYLCASSHLGAGEKLFFGSGTQLSVL.

This clone turned up a few times. This sequence joins TRBV7-9 and TRBJ2-5; 9 bases agree with TRBD2. Germline assignment: CDR1 SEHNR and CDR2 FQNEAQ (reference sequence). J lost 7 bases, V lost 2 bases, and 8 bases had no gene match. CDR3 length: 15 amino acids. The CDR3 DNA sequence: TGTGCCAGCAGCTTACCTAGCGGGACGGCAGGGACCCAGTACTTC. It encodes CASSLPSGTAGTQYF.

V usage is TRBV14 and J usage is TRBJ2-1; D is unresolved. Germline CDR1 is SGHDN and CDR2 is FVKESK. The length of the CDR3 is 15 residues. Trimming pared 1 base from V and 5 bases from J, leaving 12 bases between. The CDR3 DNA reads TGTGCCAGCAGCCAAGGCGGTACGGTCCACAATGAGCAGTTCTTC. This codes for CASSQGGTVHNEQFF.

CDR3 amino acids: CASSQGGIEQETQYF. CDR3 in DNA: TGCGCCAGCAGCCAAGGGGGCATAGAACAAGAGACCCAGTACTTC. The rearrangement joins TRBV5-1 to TRBJ2-5; 7 nucleotides line up with TRBD1. The CDR3 runs 15 residues. V gave up 4 bases and J gave up 2 bases; unmatched junction bases: 8. Germline CDR1 SGHRS, CDR2 YFSETQ.

This chain connects TRBV20-1 to TRBJ1-2; D remains ambiguous. The CDR3 runs 11 residues. CDR1 is DFQATT and CDR2 is SNEGSKA in the germline V gene (reference sequence). CDR3 in DNA: TGCGGAGTACTCGCGGACTATGGCTACACCTTC. Its translation is CGVLADYGYTF.

The chain combines TRBV6-6 with TRBJ1-5; a possible D gene is TRBD1 (5 bases). The CDR3 consists of 13 residues. The V gene's germline CDR1 is MNHNY and CDR2 SVGAGI (reference sequence). V lost 7 bases to trimming and J lost 9 bases, with 16 bases between them. CDR3 in amino acids: CASTPMGQGPQHF. The CDR3 coding sequence is TGTGCCAGCACGCCAATGGGCCAGGGGCCCCAGCATTTT.

This clone has more than one count but fewer than ten. The chain combines TRBV9 with TRBJ2-3; D perhaps matches TRBD1 (6 bases). The CDR3 is 16 amino acids. V lost 2 bases and J 6 bases, leaving 19 bases between the germline ends. The germline V gene has CDR1 SGDLS and CDR2 YYNGEE. The CDR3 DNA sequence: TGTGCCAGCAGCGTCGTGGGACACGCCTTTGGGGATACGCAGTATTTT. It encodes CASSVVGHAFGDTQYF.

There are a few counts of this clone. The V call is TRBV28, the J call TRBJ2-1, with TRBD2 identical over 9 bases. The germline V gene encodes CDR1 MDHEN and CDR2 SYDVKM. The junction had 9 bases not matched to a gene; V was cut back by 6 bases and J by 6 bases. The CDR3 runs 15 residues. The CDR3 nucleotides are TGTGCCAGCAGCTGGGGCGGGAGGGCAGGCAATGAGCAGTTCTTC. Its protein is CASSWGGRAGNEQFF.

This clone was picked up a small number of times. The chain recombines TRBV5-6 with TRBJ2-5; 8 positions match TRBD2. The germline gives CDR1 SGHDT, CDR2 YYEEEE. CDR3 length: 14 amino acids. The junction had 1 base not matched to a gene; V was cut back by 1 base and J by 2 bases. The DNA of the CDR3 is TGTGCCAGCAGCTTGCGGGGGGGACAAGAGACCCAGTACTTC. Translating gives CASSLRGGQETQYF.

The chain combines TRBV30 with TRBJ2-5; 13 bases map to TRBD2. This CDR3 has 15 residues. V was pared by 8 bases and J by 2 bases, with 8 bases of the junction left unmatched. Germline V gene data show CDR1 as GTSNPN and CDR2 as SVGIG (reference sequence). The CDR3 nucleotides are TGTGCCAGGGACTCGGGACTAGCGGGACAAGAGACCCAGTACTTC. As protein: CARDSGLAGQETQYF.

V usage is TRBV5-1 and J usage is TRBJ2-1, with D perhaps TRBD2 (5 bases). The CDR3 runs to 17 residues. V shed 0 bases and J shed 7 bases, with 20 bases lying between them. The germline gives CDR1 SGHRS, CDR2 YFSETQ. The CDR3 reads CASSLGRDLLSGNEQFF. The CDR3, as DNA: TGCGCCAGCAGCTTGGGTAGGGATCTCCTCTCGGGGAATGAGCAGTTCTTC.

On this clone: Other nucleotide sequences in the sample specify the same CDR3. This chain links TRBV18 with TRBJ2-7; 8 bases are shared with TRBD1. Germline values: CDR1 KGHSH, CDR2 LQKENI. The CDR3 spans 14 residues. V shed 6 bases, J shed 1 base, and the junction held 5 bases outside the gene matches. This CDR3 is CASSPGQGSYEQYF. The CDR3 DNA follows: TGTGCCAGCTCTCCTGGACAGGGATCCTACGAGCAGTACTTC.

The J gene is TRBJ2-3, the V gene TRBV5-1, with 9 nucleotides matching TRBD2. This CDR3 is built from 16 residues. Trimming at V came to 2 bases and at J to 4 bases, leaving 8 bases not matched to a gene. Germline values: CDR1 SGHRS, CDR2 YFSETQ. The CDR3 DNA reads TGCGCCAGCAGCTTACTCCCGGGACTAGCATCAGATACGCAGTATTTT. The encoded protein is CASSLLPGLASDTQYF.

The J gene is TRBJ1-1, the V gene TRBV29-1; 9 positions match TRBD1. There are 15 residues in the CDR3. The germline gives CDR1 SQVTM, CDR2 ANQGSEA. Trimming took 6 bases from V and 2 from J; bases not matched to a gene: 10. This chain's CDR3 is CSVEPTGGGNTEAFF. As DNA, the CDR3 is TGCAGCGTCGAACCGACAGGGGGAGGAAACACTGAAGCTTTCTTT.

This chain uses TRBV27 with TRBJ2-7; a possible D gene is TRBD2 (5 bases). CDR3 length equals 14 residues. The V and J ends lost 3 bases and 5 bases respectively, with 14 bases between them. The germline V gene has CDR1 MNHEY and CDR2 SMNVEV (reference sequence). CDR3 sequence (DNA): TGTGCCAGCAGTTTCCGGGGTTACTTCGACGAGCAGTACTTC. Protein: CASSFRGYFDEQYF.

This clone has only a few counts. V and J are TRBV2 and TRBJ1-5; a weak D match, TRBD1 (5 bases). The CDR3 loop spans 19 amino acids. Germline CDR1 and CDR2: SNHLY and FYNNEI. Trimming pared 1 base from V and 2 bases from J, leaving 21 bases between. In nucleotides, the CDR3 is TGTGCCAGCAGTGAAGTTTATGACGGGGGATCCTGGGGCAATCAGCCCCAGCATTTT. Its translation is CASSEVYDGGSWGNQPQHF. Full variable domain (remainder filled in from reference TRBV2 and TRBJ1-5): EPEVTQTPSHQVTQMGQEVILRCVPISNHLYFYWYRQILGQKVEFLVSFYNNEISEKSEIFDDQFSVERPDGSNFTLKIRSTKLEDSAMYFCASSEVYDGGSWGNQPQHFGDGTRLSIL.

The V call is TRBV6-6, the J call TRBJ2-7; D might be TRBD2 (5 bases). V lost 6 bases and J lost 3, with 15 bases in between. The V gene's germline CDR1 is MNHNY and CDR2 SVGAGI (reference sequence). The CDR3 totals 14 residues. The CDR3 region is CASRPGVGVYEQYF. For the CDR3, the DNA is TGTGCCAGCAGGCCTGGGGTCGGGGTCTACGAGCAGTACTTC.

The chain employs TRBV18 and TRBJ2-5; 9 bases fit TRBD1. Germline loops: CDR1 KGHSH, CDR2 LQKENI. This CDR3 comprises 15 residues. With 3 bases clipped from V and 5 bases from J, the junction kept 7 bases outside the gene matches. The CDR3 is CASSPGQGSRETQYF. CDR3 coding DNA: TGTGCCAGCTCACCGGGACAGGGATCTAGGGAGACCCAGTACTTC.

This clone was counted between two and nine times. The chain links TRBV30 to TRBJ2-7; 13 bases are a match to TRBD2. The CDR3 is made up of 19 amino acids. Germline CDR1 GTSNPN, CDR2 SVGIG (reference sequence). With 1 base clipped from V and 3 bases from J, the junction kept 15 bases outside the gene matches. The CDR3 region has the DNA TGTGCCTGGAGTGACCCGCGGACTAGCGGGAGCATTAAGTACTACGAGCAGTACTTC. It specifies CAWSDPRTSGSIKYYEQYF.